The sequence of this TCR beta chain was determined in a study of OX40 agonist ivuxolimab in advanced cancers. Samples were taken at baseline and on day 1 of cycles 4 and 7. The table came from immunoSEQ multiplex PCR; TCRdb's copy has only in-frame clones and leaves some out. The profile shows around 50,000 clones, roughly 86% of them singletons. The CDR3 extends over 16 amino acids. Trimming pared 1 base from V and 1 base from J, leaving 13 bases between. Germline V gene sequence: CDR1 SGHRS, CDR2 YFSETQ. This specimen consisted of CD4+ or CD8+ T cells sorted from blood, obtained in a trial of the OX40 agonist ivuxolimab. The rearrangement joins TRBV5-1 to TRBJ2-3, with D perhaps TRBD2 (6 bases). The origin of this receptor is an adult with an advanced solid tumor such as melanoma, head and neck, liver or kidney cancer. The CDR3 nucleotides are TGCGCCAGCAGCTTGTCTCGGGACTGGGGCACAGATACGCAGTATTTT. Amino acid sequence: CASSLSRDWGTDTQYF.